These 30 T cell receptor beta chains came from one sample sequenced in a study of blood T cell repertoires in COVID-19. The table came from immunoSEQ multiplex PCR; TCRdb's copy has only in-frame clones and leaves some out. The sample lists approximately 140,000 clones, about 90% occurring once. Sequenced sample: PBMCs or T cells enriched from blood (not recorded which). These TCRs come from a woman in her forties who had been exposed to COVID-19.

This clone was counted a few times. The V call is TRBV19, the J call TRBJ2-1; TRBD2 aligns across 8 bases. This CDR3 region has 15 residues. Germline CDR1 and CDR2: LNHDA and SQIVND (reference sequence). J gave up 6 bases and V 1 base, and 5 bases lay outside the gene matches. DNA of the CDR3: TGTGCCAGTAGTATAGTAGCGGGGAGGGGCAATGAGCAGTTCTTC. It encodes CASSIVAGRGNEQFF.

The rearrangement links TRBV28 to TRBJ2-1, with a weak D call TRBD1 (5 bases). The ends were cut back, 8 bases at V and 0 bases at J, with 8 bases in the middle. The germline V gene has CDR1 MDHEN and CDR2 SYDVKM. This CDR3 region has 13 residues. The CDR3 here is CASGADSYNEQFF. The CDR3 DNA reads as TGTGCCAGCGGGGCGGACTCCTACAATGAGCAGTTCTTC.

J is TRBJ1-2 and V is TRBV6-5, with D hard to call. Germline assignment: CDR1 MNHEY and CDR2 SVGAGI. Trimming cost V 5 bases and J 5 bases, with 18 bases left between them. The CDR3 totals 15 residues. The CDR3 reads CASSPLDTQAYGYTF. As DNA, the CDR3 is TGTGCCAGCAGTCCCTTAGACACGCAAGCTTATGGCTACACCTTC.

In this sample, this clone turned up once. The rearrangement uses TRBV6-4 and TRBJ1-5, with unresolved D. CDR3 length equals 14 residues. Trimming pared 5 bases from V and 3 bases from J, leaving 11 bases between. The germline V gene encodes CDR1 MRHNA and CDR2 SNTAGT. For the CDR3, the DNA is TGTGCCAGCAGTCGTGGCTTCAACAATCAGCCCCAGCATTTT. Residues: CASSRGFNNQPQHF.

V gene TRBV5-4 combines with J gene TRBJ2-5; possibly TRBD1 for D (6 bases). The CDR3 length is 16 residues. V lost 0 bases, J lost 1 base, and 13 bases lay in between. CDR1 is SGHNT, CDR2 YYREEE, per germline (reference sequence). The CDR3 spells CASSLGTGKAQETQYF. CDR3 DNA sequence: TGTGCCAGCAGCTTGGGAACAGGGAAAGCCCAAGAGACCCAGTACTTC.

The chain is built from TRBV12-3 or TRBV12-4 and TRBJ1-4, with 7 positions matching TRBD1. CDR3 length: 13 amino acids. Unmatched junction bases numbered 8, after V lost 6 bases and J lost 10 bases. The CDR3 sequence is CASSRGQEGKLFF. DNA of the CDR3: TGTGCCAGCAGCCGAGGACAGGAGGGAAAACTGTTTTTT.

This chain uses TRBV28 with TRBJ2-3; D is perhaps TRBD1 (5 bases). Trimming cost V 8 bases and J 6 bases, with 9 bases left between them. The CDR3 extends over 11 amino acids. CDR1 MDHEN and CDR2 SYDVKM come from the germline V gene. CDR3 bases: TGTGCCAGCGGGGCCTCGGATACGCAGTATTTT. This sequence encodes CASGASDTQYF.

The genes are TRBV7-2 and TRBJ2-7; TRBD2 matches 11 bases. The CDR3 length is 17 residues. The V and J ends lost 1 base and 5 bases, in that order; junction bases with no gene match: 10. Germline loops: CDR1 SGHTA, CDR2 FQGNSA. CDR3 coding DNA: TGTGCCAGCAGCTTAGACTCTACTAGCGGGGGACGGGACGAGCAGTACTTC. It is translated as CASSLDSTSGGRDEQYF.

The V and J genes are TRBV19 and TRBJ1-4; a possible D gene is TRBD1 (5 bases). V lost 8 bases and J lost 5, with 18 bases in between. This CDR3 spans 15 amino acids. Germline loops: CDR1 LNHDA, CDR2 SQIVND (reference sequence). CDR3 in DNA: TGTGCCAGTGGCCCCTCGACAGTAAGAAATGAAAAACTGTTTTTT. This encodes CASGPSTVRNEKLFF.

This chain links TRBV28 with TRBJ1-2; a possible D gene is TRBD1 (5 bases). Germline CDR1 MDHEN, CDR2 SYDVKM. V dropped 6 bases and J dropped 6 bases, with 23 bases sitting between them. The CDR3 has 16 residues. For the CDR3, the DNA is TGTGCCAGCAGCCTCACCCAGGGAACCTCGCATGATGGCTACACCTTC. This gives the protein CASSLTQGTSHDGYTF.

The chain combines TRBV4-2 with TRBJ2-3, with 9 bases identical to TRBD2. From germline, CDR1 is LGHNA and CDR2 YNFKEQ. The CDR3 is 15 amino acids. V shed 3 bases, J shed 6 bases, and the junction held 7 bases outside the gene matches. The CDR3 bases are TGTGCCAGCAGCCACGCGGGGGGGCCCGGGGATACGCAGTATTTT. It is translated as CASSHAGGPGDTQYF.

CDR3 sequence: CASSLGPGRGANVLTF. The CDR3, as DNA: TGTGCCAGCAGTTTGGGGCCAGGGCGCGGGGCCAACGTCCTGACTTTC. J is TRBJ2-6 and V is TRBV28; D is possibly TRBD1 (5 bases). V was shortened by 3 bases and J by 4 bases, with 13 bases between the two germline ends. This CDR3 contains 16 residues. The germline CDR1 and CDR2 sequences are MDHEN and SYDVKM.

The rearrangement links TRBV12-5 to TRBJ2-5; TRBD1 aligns across 9 bases. CDR3 length: 13 amino acids. Germline lookup yields CDR1 LGHNT and CDR2 FRNRAP. V lost 8 bases and J lost 1; bases outside the gene matches: 2. CDR3 nucleotides: TGTGCTAGTAGGACAGGGGCCCAAGAGACCCAGTACTTC. This translates into CASRTGAQETQYF.

This clone has just a few counts. The rearrangement links TRBV30 to TRBJ1-6, with 7 nucleotides matching TRBD1. In germline, CDR1 is GTSNPN, CDR2 SVGIG (reference sequence). The CDR3 is 13 residues long. V shed 4 bases, J shed 5 bases, and the junction held 2 bases outside the gene matches. Written as DNA, the CDR3 is TGTGCCTGGACCGACAGGGATAATTCACCCCTCCACTTT. Translation gives CAWTDRDNSPLHF.

This rearrangement joins TRBV9 to TRBJ2-5, with TRBD2 as a possible D gene (6 bases). The CDR3 loop spans 14 amino acids. Trimming took off 4 bases at V and 0 bases at J, with 10 bases between the two ends. Germline CDR1 is SGDLS and CDR2 is YYNGEE. CDR3 in DNA: TGTGCCAGCAGCTCGCTAGCGTACCAAGAGACCCAGTACTTC. This codes for CASSSLAYQETQYF.

The rearrangement joins TRBV19 to TRBJ2-2; TRBD1 is a possible D gene (6 bases). Per germline, CDR1 LNHDA and CDR2 SQIVND (reference sequence). Trimming cost V 4 bases and J 6 bases, with 12 bases left between them. CDR3 size: 14 residues. The CDR3 loop reads CASSTPTGSGELFF. DNA of the CDR3: TGTGCCAGTAGTACCCCGACAGGATCCGGGGAGCTGTTTTTT.

The chain joins TRBV7-9 to TRBJ2-5; D ambiguous. The CDR3 is 14 residues long. V lost 7 bases and J 0 bases, leaving 12 bases between the germline ends. The germline gives CDR1 SEHNR, CDR2 FQNEAQ (reference sequence). The CDR3 is CASTNEAYQETQYF. In DNA, the CDR3 is TGTGCCAGCACCAACGAAGCTTACCAAGAGACCCAGTACTTC.

This CDR3 is CASSLASGQGVKEQYF. The DNA for the CDR3 is TGCGCCAGCAGCTTGGCCTCGGGACAGGGGGTAAAAGAGCAGTACTTC. V and J are TRBV5-1 and TRBJ2-7; 11 nucleotides align to TRBD1. Germline CDR1 and CDR2: SGHRS and YFSETQ. V lost 0 bases and J lost 7; bases outside the gene matches: 9. This CDR3 region has 16 residues. Full variable domain (missing parts from reference TRBV5-1 and TRBJ2-7): KAGVTQTPRYLIKTRGQQVTLSCSPISGHRSVSWYQQTPGQGLQFLFEYFSETQRNKGNFPGRFSGRQFSNSRSEMNVSTLELGDSALYLCASSLASGQGVKEQYFGPGTRLTVT.

This clone was detected only once. The chain combines TRBV27 with TRBJ1-2; 7 bases are shared with TRBD1. The V and J ends lost 3 bases and 8 bases, in that order; junction bases with no gene match: 6. The germline V gene encodes CDR1 MNHEY and CDR2 SMNVEV (reference sequence). The CDR3 covers 13 residues. The CDR3: CASSFNDRDGYTF. CDR3 DNA: TGTGCCAGCAGTTTCAACGACAGGGACGGCTACACCTTC.

This rearrangement joins TRBV5-1 to TRBJ2-7; D is ambiguous. This CDR3 contains 15 residues. The V end was cut by 1 base, the J end by 1 base, with 12 bases between. Germline V CDR1 and CDR2: SGHRS, YFSETQ. The CDR3 DNA reads as TGCGCCAGCAGCTTGATACCGAAACAATCCTACGAGCAGTACTTC. Translating it yields CASSLIPKQSYEQYF.

This clone was counted once. The V and J genes are TRBV5-1 and TRBJ1-5, with D hard to call. The CDR3 totals 16 residues. The germline gives CDR1 SGHRS, CDR2 YFSETQ. The V end was cut by 4 bases, the J end by 7 bases, with 21 bases between. CDR3 region: CASSPTEVKGGQPQHF. The CDR3 DNA reads TGCGCCAGCAGCCCTACCGAGGTCAAGGGAGGGCAGCCCCAGCATTTT.

This clone was recorded a few times. The chain carries TRBV28 and TRBJ1-2, with 8 bases identical to TRBD1. The CDR3 spans 15 residues. J lost 4 bases, V lost 9 bases, and 13 bases had no gene match. Germline V lookup: CDR1 MDHEN, CDR2 SYDVKM. DNA of the CDR3: TGTGCCAGTAATAGTGGACAGGGACTACCCTATGGCTACACCTTC. This codes for CASNSGQGLPYGYTF.

J is TRBJ2-5 and V is TRBV11-3; possible D gene TRBD1, 6 bases. The V end lost 5 bases, the J end lost 3 bases, and 16 bases lay between the germline ends. The germline V gene encodes CDR1 SGHNT and CDR2 YENEEA. The CDR3 extends over 15 amino acids. For the CDR3, the DNA is TGTGCCAGCAGCCTCAGGGGTAGGAACGAAGAGACCCAGTACTTC. This encodes CASSLRGRNEETQYF.

This chain joins TRBV4-1 and TRBJ2-2; 12 bases match TRBD2. Trimming at V came to 0 bases and at J to 7 bases, leaving 6 bases not matched to a gene. Germline V gene data show CDR1 as MGHRA and CDR2 as YSYEKL. The CDR3 is 17 residues long. As DNA, the CDR3 is TGCGCCAGCAGCCAAGATTCTAGCGGGGGGGTTGGCGGGGAGCTGTTTTTT. This translates into CASSQDSSGGVGGELFF.

For the CDR3, the DNA is TGTGCCAGCAAAGTGACTAGCGGAAACAATGAGCAGTTCTTC. Protein product: CASKVTSGNNEQFF. The V gene is TRBV2, the J gene TRBJ2-1; 9 nucleotides align to TRBD2. Germline trimming cut 7 bases from V and 5 bases from J; bases unmatched to any gene: 6. Germline CDR1 is SNHLY and CDR2 is FYNNEI. This CDR3 is built from 14 residues.

The J gene is TRBJ2-7, the V gene TRBV6-5; TRBD1 might be the D (6 bases). This CDR3 is built from 13 residues. Trimming left V 7 bases short and J 4 bases short, with 14 bases between. Germline V CDR1 and CDR2: MNHEY, SVGAGI. The CDR3 DNA follows: TGTGCCAGCAAGACAACAGGGAAATACGAGCAGTACTTC. Its protein product is CASKTTGKYEQYF.

The chain links TRBV28 to TRBJ1-1, with a tentative D call TRBD1 (6 bases). The CDR3 consists of 14 residues. V was cut by 11 bases and J by 4 bases, with 20 bases left in between. CDR1 is MDHEN, CDR2 SYDVKM, per germline. The CDR3 spells CASYPTRTVTEAFF. For the CDR3, the DNA is TGTGCCTCCTACCCTACCAGGACAGTCACTGAAGCTTTCTTT. Supplemented by reference TRBV28 and TRBJ1-1, the full variable domain reads DVKVTQSSRYLVKRTGEKVFLECVQDMDHENMFWYRQDPGLGLRLIYFSYDVKMKEKGDIPEGYSVSREKKERFSLILESASTNQTSMYLCASYPTRTVTEAFFGQGTRLTVV.

V is TRBV19 and J is TRBJ2-1, with 13 bases aligning to TRBD2. The CDR3 runs to 17 residues. CDR1 is LNHDA and CDR2 is SQIVND in the germline V gene (reference sequence). The trim removed 9 bases at V and 5 bases at J, leaving 13 bases unmatched. Written as DNA, the CDR3 is TGTGCCAGCGGGACTAGCGGGGCGGGGGAATCTGACAATGAGCAGTTCTTC. Translation: CASGTSGAGESDNEQFF.

The chain uses TRBV7-9 and TRBJ1-6, with 8 positions matching TRBD1. In germline, CDR1 is SEHNR, CDR2 FQNEAQ (reference sequence). V was clipped by 5 bases and J by 7 bases; unmatched bases: 4. CDR3 size: 14 residues. CDR3 loop: CASSPDRGNSPLHF. The CDR3 nucleotides read TGTGCCAGCAGCCCTGACAGGGGCAATTCACCCCTCCACTTT.

This clone occurred once. The rearrangement links TRBV28 to TRBJ2-7; D not certain. Germline values: CDR1 MDHEN, CDR2 SYDVKM. The CDR3 is made up of 12 amino acids. Trimming removed 5 bases from V and 6 bases from J, with 11 bases in between. CDR3 amino acids: CASSAQDREQYF. Written as DNA, the CDR3 is TGTGCCAGCAGTGCCCAGGATCGCGAGCAGTACTTC.